These 32 T cell receptor beta chains were sequenced from one sample in a study of CD8+ T cells in alopecia areata (dated by TCRdb to the late 2010s). The time point label on this specimen signifies: less than 30 weeks on oral tofacitinib. Taken with the paper, the label for treatment or condition translates to: oral pan-JAK inhibitor, 5-10 mg twice daily. Preparation of the library involved the immunoSEQ multiplex PCR assay. To provide template for TCR sequencing, every sample had RNA extracted and reverse transcribed into cDNA. This immuneACCESS table, as held by TCRdb, lists in-frame sequences with V and J called but not all clones. Of the missing ones, under half trace to an unresolved V gene in checked studies; the others have no known cause. This sample comprises under 350,000 clones, more than 45% of them detected only once. The ten largest clones add up to approximately 2% of the sample. Sequencing used CD4+ T cells sorted from blood, obtained at week 24, from a patient treated with tofacitinib. The receptors were sampled from a human donor with alopecia areata.

This clone came up a few times. The chain couples TRBV6-6 to TRBJ2-4, with 8 positions matching TRBD1. This CDR3 spans 14 amino acids. The germline V gene has CDR1 MNHNY and CDR2 SVGAGI (reference sequence). Trimming took 5 bases from V and 1 from J; bases not matched to a gene: 1. CDR3 sequence (DNA): TGTGCCAGCAGTGACAGGGGTGCCAAAAACATTCAGTACTTC. It translates to CASSDRGAKNIQYF.

This clone turned up a few times. The rearrangement joins TRBV30 to TRBJ2-5; D unclear. This CDR3 comprises 11 residues. V was trimmed by 3 bases and J by 5 bases, leaving 7 bases between them. In germline, CDR1 is GTSNPN, CDR2 SVGIG (reference sequence). CDR3: CAWRLTETQYF. The DNA of the CDR3 is TGTGCCTGGAGATTAACTGAGACCCAGTACTTC.

This clone has just one count. V is TRBV9 and J is TRBJ1-5; D perhaps matches TRBD1 (6 bases). The length of the CDR3 is 15 residues. Germline assignment: CDR1 SGDLS and CDR2 YYNGEE. The V gene lost 0 bases and the J gene lost 5 bases, with 12 bases spanning the gap. CDR3 coding DNA: TGTGCCAGCAGCGTAGGGGGGACACTTCATCAGCCCCAGCATTTT. Its translation: CASSVGGTLHQPQHF.

V gene TRBV30 combines with J gene TRBJ1-1, with no clear D. CDR1 and CDR2 (germline): GTSNPN, SVGIG (reference sequence). Trimming cost V 0 bases and J 8 bases, with 10 bases left between them. The CDR3 contains 12 residues. In nucleotides, the CDR3 is TGTGCCTGGAGTGTACTCGTCGCGGAAGCTTTCTTT. Its translation is CAWSVLVAEAFF. The full variable domain, its missing parts supplied by reference TRBV30 and TRBJ1-1, is SQTIHQWPATLVQPVGSPLSLECTVEGTSNPNLYWYRQAAGRGLQLLFYSVGIGQISSEVPQNLSASRPQDRQFILSSKKLLLSDSGFYLCAWSVLVAEAFFGQGTRLTVV.

This clone was detected once. This chain connects TRBV2 to TRBJ1-5, with TRBD1 matching 9 bases. CDR1 is SNHLY, CDR2 FYNNEI, per germline. Trimming at V came to 4 bases and at J to 4 bases, leaving 2 bases not matched to a gene. CDR3 length: 14 amino acids. The CDR3 DNA reads as TGTGCCAGCAGTGGGGACAGGGCAAATCAGCCCCAGCATTTT. Translation: CASSGDRANQPQHF.

The V call is TRBV5-1, the J call TRBJ2-7, with D unclear. V was clipped by 5 bases and J by 5 bases, with 11 bases between them. The CDR3 is 12 amino acids. Germline V gene lookup returns CDR1 SGHRS and CDR2 YFSETQ. As DNA, the CDR3 is TGCGCCAGCAGACAGAAGGAAAACGAGCAGTACTTC. Translation gives CASRQKENEQYF. The entire variable domain, with the rest obtained from reference TRBV5-1 and TRBJ2-7, is as follows: KAGVTQTPRYLIKTRGQQVTLSCSPISGHRSVSWYQQTPGQGLQFLFEYFSETQRNKGNFPGRFSGRQFSNSRSEMNVSTLELGDSALYLCASRQKENEQYFGPGTRLTVT.

The rearrangement links TRBV6-4 to TRBJ2-1; D is possibly TRBD1 (6 bases). CDR1 and CDR2 (germline): MRHNA, SNTAGT. Deletions cut 0 bases from V and 7 bases from J, with 13 bases between. This CDR3 is built from 15 residues. The CDR3 coding sequence is TGTGCCAGCAGTGACTCACAGGGAAGGGTTAATGAGCAGTTCTTC. It encodes CASSDSQGRVNEQFF.

V and J are TRBV5-1 and TRBJ1-5, with D perhaps matching TRBD1 (5 bases). Trimming stripped 1 base from V and 7 bases from J, with 9 bases between. The germline V gene encodes CDR1 SGHRS and CDR2 YFSETQ. The CDR3 runs to 13 residues. DNA for the CDR3: TGCGCCAGCAGCTTGAATCGGGGCCAGCCCCAGCATTTT. It specifies CASSLNRGQPQHF.

The chain joins TRBV7-2 to TRBJ2-2; 8 bases fit TRBD2. This CDR3 contains 17 residues. Trimming took 1 base from V and 4 from J; bases not matched to a gene: 8. Per the germline V gene, CDR1 is SGHTA and CDR2 is FQGNSA. In DNA, the CDR3 is TGTGCCAGCAGCTTAGATTTTAGCGGGGTGGGCACCGGGGAGCTGTTTTTT. Translating gives CASSLDFSGVGTGELFF. Full variable domain (missing parts from reference TRBV7-2 and TRBJ2-2): GAGVSQSPSNKVTEKGKDVELRCDPISGHTALYWYRQSLGQGLEFLIYFQGNSAPDKSGLPSDRFSAERTGGSVSTLTIQRTQQEDSAVYLCASSLDFSGVGTGELFFGEGSRLTVL.

The chain combines TRBV7-2 with TRBJ1-1; the D is unclear. CDR3 length: 11 residues. Germline V gene data show CDR1 as SGHTA and CDR2 as FQGNSA. The V gene lost 6 bases and the J gene lost 6 bases, with 8 bases spanning the gap. CDR3 region: CASSSWAEAFF. In nucleotides, the CDR3 is TGTGCCAGCAGTTCGTGGGCTGAAGCTTTCTTT. The variable domain in full, with the rest retrieved from reference TRBV7-2 and TRBJ1-1, is GAGVSQSPSNKVTEKGKDVELRCDPISGHTALYWYRQSLGQGLEFLIYFQGNSAPDKSGLPSDRFSAERTGGSVSTLTIQRTQQEDSAVYLCASSSWAEAFFGQGTRLTVV.

This clone has more than one count but fewer than ten. The J gene is TRBJ1-1, the V gene TRBV29-1; D gene ambiguous. The CDR3 contains 16 residues. Germline CDR1 reads SQVTM; CDR2 reads ANQGSEA. V was trimmed by 5 bases and J by 11 bases, leaving 30 bases between them. The CDR3, as DNA: TGCAGCGTTCAGACGCAGGTCCAATCGCGGCGGGGTTATGCTTTCTTT. This gives the protein CSVQTQVQSRRGYAFF.

V is TRBV6-5 and J is TRBJ1-3; no clear D gene. V shed 7 bases and J shed 0 bases, with 4 bases lying between them. CDR1 and CDR2 from the germline V gene are MNHEY and SVGAGI. This CDR3 has 12 amino acids. CDR3 amino acids: CASTSSGNTIYF. CDR3 DNA: TGTGCCAGCACAAGCTCTGGAAACACCATATATTTT.

This rearrangement joins TRBV9 to TRBJ2-1, with 8 bases matching TRBD2. The junction had 7 bases not matched to a gene; V was cut back by 4 bases and J by 7 bases. The CDR3 covers 14 residues. From germline, CDR1 is SGDLS and CDR2 YYNGEE. CDR3 residues: CASSTSGGENEQFF. The CDR3 DNA reads as TGTGCCAGCAGCACAAGCGGGGGAGAAAATGAGCAGTTCTTC.

The V gene is TRBV20-1, the J gene TRBJ1-1; D remains ambiguous. This CDR3 is built from 11 residues. Germline loops: CDR1 DFQATT, CDR2 SNEGSKA (reference sequence). V was clipped by 3 bases and J by 7 bases, with 9 bases between them. The CDR3 DNA is TGCAGTGCTAGCCTCCAGGATGAAGCTTTCTTT. The encoded protein is CSASLQDEAFF.

The chain has TRBV5-1 and TRBJ2-1; 7 nucleotides line up with TRBD2. CDR1 is SGHRS, CDR2 YFSETQ, per germline. V was clipped by 1 base and J by 5 bases; unmatched bases: 3. The CDR3 consists of 14 residues. CDR3: CASSLFGGNNEQFF. CDR3 DNA sequence: TGCGCCAGCAGCTTGTTCGGGGGGAACAATGAGCAGTTCTTC.

The CDR3 loop reads CASLSGPYEQYF. DNA of the CDR3: TGTGCCAGCCTGAGCGGACCCTACGAGCAGTACTTC. This sequence joins TRBV28 and TRBJ2-7; possibly TRBD2 for D (5 bases). V was pared by 8 bases and J by 2 bases, with 10 bases between. This CDR3 is built from 12 residues. Germline CDR1 reads MDHEN; CDR2 reads SYDVKM.

The genes are TRBV7-2 and TRBJ1-2; possibly TRBD1 for D (5 bases). The V end lost 3 bases, the J end lost 8 bases, and 13 bases lay between the germline ends. The V gene's germline CDR1 is SGHTA and CDR2 FQGNSA. The CDR3 sequence is 13 residues long. This CDR3 reads CASSFQQDTGYTF. The CDR3 DNA reads TGTGCCAGCAGCTTCCAACAGGATACGGGCTACACCTTC.

This rearrangement joins TRBV30 to TRBJ1-2; 10 bases map to TRBD1. V lost 1 base to trimming and J lost 3 bases; unmatched junction nucleotides: 5. CDR1 and CDR2 (germline): GTSNPN, SVGIG (reference sequence). The CDR3 sequence is 15 residues long. In DNA, the CDR3 is TGTGCCTGGAGTGCGGGACAGGGGAGAGACTATGGCTACACCTTC. This sequence encodes CAWSAGQGRDYGYTF.

This chain connects TRBV2 to TRBJ2-5, with D possibly being TRBD2 (6 bases). The CDR3 extends over 14 amino acids. CDR1 SNHLY and CDR2 FYNNEI come from the germline V gene. V gave up 8 bases and J gave up 5 bases, with 18 bases separating them. CDR3 amino acids: CASQKGLGGETQYF. CDR3 bases: TGTGCCAGCCAAAAGGGCCTTGGGGGGGAGACCCAGTACTTC.

With respect to this clone: Other nucleotide sequences from this sample produce the same CDR3. V usage is TRBV29-1 and J usage is TRBJ2-7, with D unresolved. V lost 4 bases and J lost 0, with 4 bases in between. This CDR3 comprises 11 residues. CDR1 is SQVTM, CDR2 ANQGSEA, per germline. The CDR3 sequence: CSVASSYEQYF. The CDR3 DNA reads TGCAGCGTTGCCAGCTCCTACGAGCAGTACTTC.

The V call is TRBV7-2, the J call TRBJ1-1; D ambiguous. Trimming took off 7 bases at V and 0 bases at J, with 15 bases between the two ends. The germline V gene has CDR1 SGHTA and CDR2 FQGNSA. The CDR3 is 15 amino acids. The CDR3 region is CASNTPRSLNTEAFF. CDR3 DNA: TGTGCCAGCAACACCCCGCGAAGCCTGAACACTGAAGCTTTCTTT.

The chain uses TRBV23-1 and TRBJ2-6, with unresolved D. TRBV23-1 is placed among ORFs of uncertain function. V lost 4 bases and J lost 0, with 22 bases in between. This CDR3 is built from 20 residues. This CDR3 is CASSLSSAPMTYSGANVLTF. In DNA, the CDR3 is TGCGCCAGCAGTCTCTCATCGGCCCCGATGACCTACTCTGGGGCCAACGTCCTGACTTTC.

The chain is built from TRBV30 and TRBJ2-1; D gene uncertain. V lost 3 bases, J lost 9 bases, and 12 bases lay in between. Germline CDR1 is GTSNPN and CDR2 is SVGIG (reference sequence). The CDR3 contains 12 residues. This CDR3 is CAWRGITGEQFF. DNA for the CDR3: TGTGCCTGGAGAGGTATTACGGGTGAGCAGTTCTTC.

The table lists this clone with a count of one. The rearrangement joins TRBV30 to TRBJ1-4, with D perhaps TRBD1 (5 bases). V lost 2 bases and J lost 8, with 21 bases in between. Per the germline V gene, CDR1 is GTSNPN and CDR2 is SVGIG (reference sequence). This CDR3 comprises 16 residues. Written as DNA, the CDR3 is TGTGCCTGGAGTCCATCCCTCGGGACGCGAAGCGAAAAACTGTTTTTT. It is translated as CAWSPSLGTRSEKLFF.

This clone was picked up a small number of times. This chain uses TRBV11-2 with TRBJ2-7; 8 nucleotides match TRBD2. CDR1 is SGHAT and CDR2 is FQNNGV in the germline V gene. The CDR3 is 14 residues long. V shed 5 bases and J 0 bases; nucleotides not matched to a gene: 3. Here the CDR3 DNA reads TGTGCCAGCAGCAAGCGGGGGAGCTCCTACGAGCAGTACTTC. Translated, it gives CASSKRGSSYEQYF.

This clone was detected only a few times. The chain recombines TRBV7-9 with TRBJ2-7, with D unclear. Trimming pared 3 bases from V and 3 bases from J, leaving 6 bases between. CDR1 is SEHNR, CDR2 FQNEAQ, per germline (reference sequence). The CDR3 runs to 12 residues. The CDR3 region has the DNA TGTGCCAGCAGCTTTAGCAGCTACGAGCAGTACTTC. Its translation is CASSFSSYEQYF.

This rearrangement joins TRBV29-1 to TRBJ2-7; possibly TRBD1 for D (6 bases). The CDR3 contains 13 residues. Germline V gene lookup returns CDR1 SQVTM and CDR2 ANQGSEA. CDR3 region: CNNRRDTPYEQYF. In DNA, the CDR3 is TGCAACAATCGTCGGGACACCCCCTACGAGCAGTACTTC.

In regard to this clone: Other DNA variants within this sample encode the same CDR3. This chain links TRBV30 with TRBJ1-5, with 7 bases identical to TRBD1. Germline CDR1 reads GTSNPN; CDR2 reads SVGIG (reference sequence). J lost 5 bases, V lost 1 base, and 2 bases had no gene match. CDR3 length: 13 amino acids. The CDR3 sequence is CAWSGQGDQPQHF. For the CDR3, the DNA is TGTGCCTGGAGTGGGCAGGGGGATCAGCCCCAGCATTTT.

The rearrangement joins TRBV5-4 to TRBJ2-5, with D perhaps being TRBD1 or TRBD2 (5 bases each). This CDR3 comprises 13 residues. The germline CDR1 and CDR2 sequences are SGHNT and YYREEE (reference sequence). Trimming removed 3 bases at V and 5 bases at J, with 11 bases between. The CDR3 reads CASSSPGPETQYF. The CDR3 DNA is TGTGCCAGCAGCTCACCGGGACCTGAGACCCAGTACTTC.

The chain uses TRBV6-1 and TRBJ1-1, with D unclear. Germline V gene data show CDR1 as MNHNS and CDR2 as SASEGT. V lost 3 bases to trimming and J lost 2 bases, with 10 bases between them. This CDR3 contains 14 residues. The CDR3 DNA is TGTGCCAGCAGTGATGGTTCTTTCAACACTGAAGCTTTCTTT. Encoded protein: CASSDGSFNTEAFF.

The chain has TRBV5-1 and TRBJ2-3, with D perhaps TRBD1 or TRBD2 (5 bases each). Germline values: CDR1 SGHRS, CDR2 YFSETQ. V was pared by 1 base and J by 5 bases, with 14 bases between. This CDR3 contains 15 residues. The DNA for the CDR3 is TGCGCCAGCAGCTTGTCGAGGGACGGAGGAGATACGCAGTATTTT. It yields the protein CASSLSRDGGDTQYF.

The CDR3 DNA follows: TGCGCCAGCAGCCAAGGGGCAGGCCGGGCCTACGAGCAGTACTTC. Its protein product is CASSQGAGRAYEQYF. The genes are TRBV4-1 and TRBJ2-7; no definite D call. Germline CDR1 and CDR2: MGHRA and YSYEKL. V dropped 1 base and J dropped 2 bases, with 12 bases sitting between them. The CDR3 length is 15 residues.